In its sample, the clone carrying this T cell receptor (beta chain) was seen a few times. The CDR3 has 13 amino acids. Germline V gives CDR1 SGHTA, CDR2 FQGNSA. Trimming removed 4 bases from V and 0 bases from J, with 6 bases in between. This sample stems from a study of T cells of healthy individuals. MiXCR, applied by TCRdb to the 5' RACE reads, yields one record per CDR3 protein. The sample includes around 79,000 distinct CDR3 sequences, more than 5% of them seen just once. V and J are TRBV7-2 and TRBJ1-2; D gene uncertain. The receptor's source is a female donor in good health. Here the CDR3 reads CASSSYSNYGYTF. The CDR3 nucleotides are TGTGCCAGCAGCTCCTACTCTAACTATGGCTACACCTTC.